These T cell receptor beta chains were read from a single sample in a study of breast tumors, draining lymph nodes, adjacent tissues. TCRdb reprocessed the multiplex PCR reads via MiXCR and lists one record per CDR3 protein. Of 70,000 to 85,000 distinct CDR3 sequences listed, approximately 19% are singletons. Sequenced input: axillary lymph node tissue. The receptors here all came from a female donor with breast cancer. Some clones in this sample may be carry-over from other donors' samples. CDR3s include the opening cysteine and the closing phenylalanine or tryptophan. A D gene is named only where the DNA matches it firmly. Size tells how often a clone was seen (once, few, many) or the class of an expanded clone, and some rows leave it out.

j_gene,v_gene,d_gene,abundance,CDR3nt,CDR3aa
TRBJ2-7,TRBV5-6,-,many,TGTGCCAGCAGCTTGTACGGGCCCGGCTCCTACGAGCAGTACTTC,CASSLYGPGSYEQYF
TRBJ2-4,TRBV20-1,-,-,TGCAGTGCCACCCTGGGGGGCGGCAAAAACATTCAGTACTTC,CSATLGGGKNIQYF
TRBJ2-1,TRBV20-1,-,many,TGCAGTGCCCCTCTGACTAGGGGTCCCGCTGAGCAGTTCTTC,CSAPLTRGPAEQFF
TRBJ1-1,TRBV7-9,TRBD1,few,TGTGCCAGCAGCTTAGCAGGGGGCGGAGTAGCTTTCTTT,CASSLAGGGVAFF
TRBJ1-3,TRBV4-3,TRBD1,many,TGCGCCAGCAGCCCCCGACAGGGGTCAGGAAACACCATATATTTT,CASSPRQGSGNTIYF
TRBJ1-6,TRBV11-2,-,many,TGTGCCAGCACCCTATCGGGGAGTAATTCACCCCTCCACTTT,CASTLSGSNSPLHF
TRBJ1-5,TRBV6-1,-,few,TGTGCCAGCACCAGGACGGCGAATAGCGGCAATCAGCCCCAGCATTTT,CASTRTANSGNQPQHF
TRBJ2-7,TRBV7-3,TRBD2,many,TGTGCCAGCAGCTCCCAGGCTAGCGGGAGCTTGTCCGAGCAGTACTTC,CASSSQASGSLSEQYF
TRBJ1-6,TRBV10-3,-,many,TGTGCCATCAAGGCTCTCGATAATTCACCCCTCCACTTT,CAIKALDNSPLHF
TRBJ1-6,TRBV10-2,-,large,TGCGCCAGCAGTGGGGCTTATAATTCACCCCTCCACTTT,CASSGAYNSPLHF
TRBJ2-1,TRBV6-1,-,-,TGTGCCAGCAGCGGACGGAATACCCACAAGAGCTCCTACAATGGGCAGTTCTTC,CASSGRNTHKSSYNGQFF
TRBJ1-4,TRBV12-3/TRBV12-4,-,many,TGTGCCAGCAGTTTAGCCGTAAATGAAAAACTGTTTTTT,CASSLAVNEKLFF
TRBJ1-2,TRBV7-9,TRBD1,many,TGTGCCAGCAGCTCGAGGACAGGCCCCCTTGGCTACACCTTC,CASSSRTGPLGYTF
TRBJ1-3,TRBV28,-,-,TGTGCCAGCACCCCAGAAAGGTACTCTGGAAACACCATATATTTT,CASTPERYSGNTIYF
TRBJ2-7,TRBV6-2/TRBV6-3,-,-,TGTGTTAGCAGTTACACCAACGAGCAGTACTTC,CVSSYTNEQYF
TRBJ2-3,TRBV20-1,-,many,TGCAGTGCTAGTCGTCAACACAGCACAGATACGCAGTATTTT,CSASRQHSTDTQYF
TRBJ2-1,TRBV10-3,-,many,TGTGCCATCAGCCCGACTAGTCCCGATGAGCAGTTCTTC,CAISPTSPDEQFF
TRBJ1-1,TRBV5-1,-,-,TGCGCCAGCAGCTTGGACAGGGCCACTGAAGCTTTCTTT,CASSLDRATEAFF
TRBJ2-1,TRBV6-6,TRBD2,many,TGTGCCAGCAGTTACCGGGAGGGCCACTTCTTC,CASSYREGHFF
TRBJ2-3,TRBV19,-,many,TGTGCCAGTAGTATATCCGGGGCCAGCACAGATACGCAGTATTTT,CASSISGASTDTQYF
TRBJ1-6,TRBV6-1,-,many,TGTGCCAGCAGTCAAGACACTAGTAATTCACCCCTCCACTTT,CASSQDTSNSPLHF
TRBJ2-4,TRBV19,-,-,TGTGCCAGTAGCCCGAGGAGGGTAGCCAAAAACATTCAGTACTTC,CASSPRRVAKNIQYF
TRBJ1-6,TRBV20-1,-,many,TGCAGTGCAGAAAGGACCTCCCGATCACCCCTCCACTTT,CSAERTSRSPLHF
TRBJ1-6,TRBV18,TRBD1,-,TGTGCCAGCTCACCACCCAACAGGGGCGTTGGTTCACCCCTCCACTTT,CASSPPNRGVGSPLHF
TRBJ1-1,TRBV5-1,-,-,TGCGCCAGCAGCTTGGGTCAGACCAACACTGAAGCTTTCTTT,CASSLGQTNTEAFF
TRBJ2-7,TRBV30,-,-,TGTGCCTGGAAAACATCCGCGTCTTACGAGCAGTACTTC,CAWKTSASYEQYF
TRBJ1-5,TRBV20-1,-,many,TGCAGTGCTAGAGATTTTGGGGATTATAGCAATCAGCCCCAGCATTTT,CSARDFGDYSNQPQHF
TRBJ2-4,TRBV6-5,-,-,TGTGCCAGCAGTTCCCCCAGGACAGCACGGGGCATTCAGTACTTC,CASSSPRTARGIQYF
TRBJ2-7,TRBV5-1,TRBD2,many,TGCGCCAGCAGCCTAGGAGGGACTAGCGGGTTCGACGAGCAGTACTTC,CASSLGGTSGFDEQYF
TRBJ2-2,TRBV4-2,-,many,TGTGCCAGCAGCCCCGCTCGCACCGGGGAGCTGTTTTTT,CASSPARTGELFF
TRBJ1-2,TRBV19,-,-,TGTGCCAGTAGTGGAGGAGGGGCTGGCTACACCTTC,CASSGGGAGYTF
TRBJ1-4,TRBV6-1,TRBD1,many,TGTGCCAGCAGCTTGGACAGGGGTCGCGAAAAACTGTTTTTT,CASSLDRGREKLFF
TRBJ2-3,TRBV5-1,-,many,TGCGCCAGCAGCGGTGAAGTATCTACAGATACGCAGTATTTT,CASSGEVSTDTQYF
TRBJ2-7,TRBV4-1,TRBD2,many,TGCGCCAGCAGCCACCCGGGGCTAGCGGTCGCCTACGAGCAGTACTTC,CASSHPGLAVAYEQYF
TRBJ2-7,TRBV11-3,TRBD1,many,TGTGCCAGCAGTCAAGGACAGGTCTCCTACGAGCAGTACTTC,CASSQGQVSYEQYF
TRBJ2-7,TRBV20-1,TRBD2,many,TGCAGTGCTAGAGGGCCCGGACTAGCATTCTACGAGCAGTACTTC,CSARGPGLAFYEQYF
TRBJ2-2,TRBV12-3/TRBV12-4,-,many,TGTGCCAGCAAAAGCGGGACAACTAACACCGGGGAGCTGTTTTTT,CASKSGTTNTGELFF
TRBJ2-7,TRBV27,-,many,TGTGCCAGTCAGCAAGGTAGGGCGAGCGAGCAGTACTTC,CASQQGRASEQYF
TRBJ2-7,TRBV27,TRBD1,-,TGTGCCAGCAGTACCAGACCCCAGACAGGGCCCTCCTACGAGCAGTACTTC,CASSTRPQTGPSYEQYF
TRBJ1-1,TRBV5-4,TRBD1,-,TGTGCCAGCAGCGCGGGACAGGGAGGGTGGCTGTTT,CASSAGQGGWLF
TRBJ2-7,TRBV7-9,-,many,TGTGCCAGCAGCTTCGCGCTCGCCTGGAGCTCCTACGAGCAGTACTTC,CASSFALAWSSYEQYF
TRBJ2-3,TRBV30,-,-,TGTGCCTGGAGTGTTGGGGCAGGGACAGATACGCAGTATTTT,CAWSVGAGTDTQYF
TRBJ2-3,TRBV19,TRBD2,many,TGTGCCAGTAGTATTATGACTAGCGGCACAGATACGCAGTATTTT,CASSIMTSGTDTQYF
TRBJ2-7,TRBV2,-,many,TGTGCCAGCAGTGACTTTGGGCCCGACTCCTACGAGCAGTACTTC,CASSDFGPDSYEQYF
TRBJ2-7,TRBV6-1,-,many,TGTGCCAGCAGGCGGGACAGCGTCATCTACGAGCAGTACTTC,CASRRDSVIYEQYF
TRBJ1-6,TRBV7-9,TRBD1,many,TGTGCCAGCAGCCAGGGGGACTATAATTCACCCCTCCACTTT,CASSQGDYNSPLHF
TRBJ2-2,TRBV28,-,-,TGTGCCAGCAGTTTATCCATAAACACCGGGGAGCTGTTTTTT,CASSLSINTGELFF
TRBJ2-3,TRBV5-1,-,many,TGCGCCAGCAGCTTGGGGGCCACAGATACGCAGTATTTT,CASSLGATDTQYF
TRBJ1-6,TRBV20-1,-,many,TGCAGTGCTAGAGATCACCTCGGGTCCCGAGACTATAATTCACCCCTCCACTTT,CSARDHLGSRDYNSPLHF
TRBJ2-1,TRBV9,-,-,TGTGCCAGCAGCGGTCAGGGAAGTCACAATGAGCAGTTCTTC,CASSGQGSHNEQFF
TRBJ2-3,TRBV3-1,-,many,TGTGCCAGCGGGGCGGGCCCAGATACGCAGTATTTT,CASGAGPDTQYF
TRBJ2-5,TRBV6-2/TRBV6-3,TRBD1,few,TGTGCCAGCAGTCCTTCAGGACAGGTACAAGAGACCCAGTACTTC,CASSPSGQVQETQYF
TRBJ2-2,TRBV24-1,TRBD1,many,TGTGCCACCAGTGATCGTCGGACAGGTGTGAACACCGGGGAGCTGTTTTTT,CATSDRRTGVNTGELFF
TRBJ2-2,TRBV4-1,TRBD2,few,TGCGCCAGCAGCCCCGGACTAGCGGGAGTATACACCGGGGAGCTGTTTTTT,CASSPGLAGVYTGELFF
TRBJ2-7,TRBV4-3,-,many,TGCGCCAGCAGCCAAGATCCTGAAGGGCGGGGGCAGTACTTC,CASSQDPEGRGQYF
TRBJ2-3,TRBV20-1,TRBD2,many,TGCAGTGCTAGAGTCCCAGCGGGAAGCACAGATACGCAGTATTTT,CSARVPAGSTDTQYF
TRBJ2-1,TRBV20-1,-,many,TGCAGTGCTTCGCCCTTGCAGGTCGGGCAGTTCTTC,CSASPLQVGQFF